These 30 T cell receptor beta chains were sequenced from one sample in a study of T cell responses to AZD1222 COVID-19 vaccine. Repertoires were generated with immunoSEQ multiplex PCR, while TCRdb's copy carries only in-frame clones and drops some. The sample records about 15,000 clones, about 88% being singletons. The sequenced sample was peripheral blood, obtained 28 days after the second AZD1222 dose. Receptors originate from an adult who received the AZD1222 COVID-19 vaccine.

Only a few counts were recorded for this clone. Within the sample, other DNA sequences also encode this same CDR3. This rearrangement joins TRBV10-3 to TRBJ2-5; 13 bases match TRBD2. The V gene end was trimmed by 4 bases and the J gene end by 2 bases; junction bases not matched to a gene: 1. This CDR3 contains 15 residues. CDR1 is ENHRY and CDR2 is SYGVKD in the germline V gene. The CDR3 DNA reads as TGTGCCATCAGTGGGGGACTAGCGGGGCAAGAGACCCAGTACTTC. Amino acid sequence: CAISGGLAGQETQYF.

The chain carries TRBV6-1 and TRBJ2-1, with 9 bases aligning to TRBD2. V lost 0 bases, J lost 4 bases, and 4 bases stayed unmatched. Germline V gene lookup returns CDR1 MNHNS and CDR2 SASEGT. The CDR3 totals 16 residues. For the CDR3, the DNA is TGTGCCAGCAGTGAAGCGGGGCTAGCGGGGTACAATGAGCAGTTCTTC. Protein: CASSEAGLAGYNEQFF.

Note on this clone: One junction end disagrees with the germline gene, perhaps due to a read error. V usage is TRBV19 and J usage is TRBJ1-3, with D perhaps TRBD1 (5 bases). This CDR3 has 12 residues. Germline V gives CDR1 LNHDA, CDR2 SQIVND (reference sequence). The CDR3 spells CASSISGTAKRF. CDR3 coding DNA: TGTGCCAGTAGTATTTCCGGGACGGCGAAGCGATTT. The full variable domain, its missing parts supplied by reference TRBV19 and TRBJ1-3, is DGGITQSPKYLFRKEGQNVTLSCEQNLNHDAMYWYRQDPGQGLRLIYYSQIVNDFQKGDIAEGYSVSREKKESFPLTVTSAQKNPTAFYLCASSISGTAKRFGEGSWLTVV.

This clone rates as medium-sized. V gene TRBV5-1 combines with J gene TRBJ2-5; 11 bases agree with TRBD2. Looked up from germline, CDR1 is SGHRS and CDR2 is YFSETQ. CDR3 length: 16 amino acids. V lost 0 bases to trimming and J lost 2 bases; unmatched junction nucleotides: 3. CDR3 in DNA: TGCGCCAGCAGCTTGGCCGGGACTAGCGGTCAAGAGACCCAGTACTTC. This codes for CASSLAGTSGQETQYF. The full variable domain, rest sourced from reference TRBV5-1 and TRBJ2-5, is KAGVTQTPRYLIKTRGQQVTLSCSPISGHRSVSWYQQTPGQGLQFLFEYFSETQRNKGNFPGRFSGRQFSNSRSEMNVSTLELGDSALYLCASSLAGTSGQETQYFGPGTRLLVL.

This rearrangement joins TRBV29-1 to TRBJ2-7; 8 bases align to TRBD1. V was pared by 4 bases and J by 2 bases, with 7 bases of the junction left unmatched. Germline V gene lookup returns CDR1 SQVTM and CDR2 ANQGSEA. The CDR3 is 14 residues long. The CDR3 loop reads CSVGEGQGTYEQYF. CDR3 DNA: TGCAGCGTTGGGGAAGGACAGGGAACCTACGAGCAGTACTTC.

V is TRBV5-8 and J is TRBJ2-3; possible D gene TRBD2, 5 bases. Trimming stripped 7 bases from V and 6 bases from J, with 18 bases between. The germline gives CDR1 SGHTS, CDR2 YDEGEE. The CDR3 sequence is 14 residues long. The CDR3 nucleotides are TGTGCCAGCCGTCCCCGAGGGCGCCCCGATACGCAGTATTTT. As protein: CASRPRGRPDTQYF.

The CDR3 nucleotides are TGTGCCAGCAGTTTTTTCGGTGGAAACACCATATATTTT. As protein: CASSFFGGNTIYF. The rearrangement joins TRBV12-3 or TRBV12-4 to TRBJ1-3; no reliable D call. The CDR3 has 13 amino acids. Deletions cut 3 bases from V and 3 bases from J, with 6 bases between.

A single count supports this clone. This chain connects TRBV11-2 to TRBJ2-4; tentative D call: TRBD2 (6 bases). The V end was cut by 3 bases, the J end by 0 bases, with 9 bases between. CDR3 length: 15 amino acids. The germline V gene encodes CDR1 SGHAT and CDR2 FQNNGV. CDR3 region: CASSFRGVAKNIQYF. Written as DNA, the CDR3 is TGTGCCAGCAGCTTCCGCGGGGTAGCCAAAAACATTCAGTACTTC.

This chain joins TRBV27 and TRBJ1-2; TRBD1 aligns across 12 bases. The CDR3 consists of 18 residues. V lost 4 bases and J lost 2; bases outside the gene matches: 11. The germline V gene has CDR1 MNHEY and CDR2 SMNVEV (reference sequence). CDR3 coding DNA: TGTGCCAGCAGTTCCCACCGGGACAGGGGGCGGGTCAACTATGGCTACACCTTC. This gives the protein CASSSHRDRGRVNYGYTF.

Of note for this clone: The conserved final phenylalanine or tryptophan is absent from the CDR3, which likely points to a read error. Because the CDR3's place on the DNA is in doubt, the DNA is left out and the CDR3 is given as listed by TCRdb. CDR3 sequence: CATSRDRTL. The chain uses TRBV15 and TRBJ2-7; the table's D call, TRBD2, has no DNA check behind it. The CDR3 length equals 9 residues, ends included. The germline V gene has CDR1 LNHNV and CDR2 YYDKDF (reference sequence).

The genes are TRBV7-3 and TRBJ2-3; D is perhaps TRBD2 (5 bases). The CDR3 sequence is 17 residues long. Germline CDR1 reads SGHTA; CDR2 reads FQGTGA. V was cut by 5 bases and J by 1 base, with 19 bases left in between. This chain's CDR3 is CASSLNPIARGTDTQYF. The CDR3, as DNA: TGTGCCAGCAGCCTAAATCCCATAGCGAGGGGCACAGATACGCAGTATTTT.

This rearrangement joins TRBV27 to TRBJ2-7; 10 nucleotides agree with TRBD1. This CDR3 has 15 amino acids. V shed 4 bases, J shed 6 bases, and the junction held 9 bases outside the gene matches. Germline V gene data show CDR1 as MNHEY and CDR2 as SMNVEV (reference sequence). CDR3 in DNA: TGTGCCAGCAGTTCACGGGACAGGGGAACTGTCGAGCAGTACTTC. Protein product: CASSSRDRGTVEQYF.

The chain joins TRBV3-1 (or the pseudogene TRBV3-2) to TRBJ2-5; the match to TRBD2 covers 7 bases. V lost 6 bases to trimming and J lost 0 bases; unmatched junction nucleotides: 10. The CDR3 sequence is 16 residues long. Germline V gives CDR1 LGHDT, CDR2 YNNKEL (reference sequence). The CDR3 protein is CASSNEASGYQETQYF. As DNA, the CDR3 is TGTGCCAGCAGTAACGAGGCTAGCGGCTACCAAGAGACCCAGTACTTC.

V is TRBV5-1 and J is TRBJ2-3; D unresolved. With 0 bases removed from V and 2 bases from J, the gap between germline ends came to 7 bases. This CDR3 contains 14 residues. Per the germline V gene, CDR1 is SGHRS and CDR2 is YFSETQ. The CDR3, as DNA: TGCGCCAGCAGCTTGGAGCACTCCACAGATACGCAGTATTTT. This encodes CASSLEHSTDTQYF.

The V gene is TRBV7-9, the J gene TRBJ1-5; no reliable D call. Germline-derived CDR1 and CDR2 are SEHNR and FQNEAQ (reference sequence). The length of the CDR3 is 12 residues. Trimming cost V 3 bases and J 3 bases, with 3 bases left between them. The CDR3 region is CASSLDNQPQHF. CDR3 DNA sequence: TGTGCCAGCAGCTTGGACAATCAGCCCCAGCATTTT.

CDR3 bases: TGTGCCAGCAGCTTTGTCGTCCTTGGCAGCGGGGTCGAGCAGTACTTC. Protein: CASSFVVLGSGVEQYF. V usage is TRBV12-1 and J usage is TRBJ2-7; TRBD2 was called by the table and not checked on the DNA. TRBV12-1 is recorded as a pseudogene. The CDR3 loop spans 16 amino acids.

The CDR3 is CANTLQGLRTEAFF. The CDR3 DNA sequence: TGTGCCAATACTTTACAGGGGTTACGTACTGAAGCTTTCTTT. The rearrangement uses TRBV21-1 and TRBJ1-1; the table's D call, TRBD1, has no DNA check behind it. TRBV21-1 is described as a pseudogene. The CDR3 extends over 14 amino acids.

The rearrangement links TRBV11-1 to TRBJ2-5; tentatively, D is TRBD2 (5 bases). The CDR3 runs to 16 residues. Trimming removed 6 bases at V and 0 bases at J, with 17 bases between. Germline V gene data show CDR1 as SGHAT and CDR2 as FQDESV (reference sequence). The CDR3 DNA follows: TGTGCCAGCAGTCTTAGAGCGGCTAGGAACCAAGAGACCCAGTACTTC. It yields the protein CASSLRAARNQETQYF. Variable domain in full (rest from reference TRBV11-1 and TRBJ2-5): EAEVAQSPRYKITEKSQAVAFWCDPISGHATLYWYRQILGQGPELLVQFQDESVVDDSQLPKDRFSAERLKGVDSTLKIQPAELGDSAMYLCASSLRAARNQETQYFGPGTRLLVL.

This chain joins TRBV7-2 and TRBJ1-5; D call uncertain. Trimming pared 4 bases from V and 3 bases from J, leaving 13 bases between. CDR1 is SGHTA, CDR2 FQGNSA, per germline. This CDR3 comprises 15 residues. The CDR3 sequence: CASSSQGSANQPQHF. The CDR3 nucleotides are TGTGCCAGCAGCTCCCAAGGGTCCGCCAATCAGCCCCAGCATTTT.

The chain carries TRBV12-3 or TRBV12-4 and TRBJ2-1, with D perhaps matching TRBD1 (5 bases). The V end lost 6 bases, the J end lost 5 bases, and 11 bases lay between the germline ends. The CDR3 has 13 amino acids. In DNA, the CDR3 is TGTGCCAGCAGGCAGGGCTACAACAATGAGCAGTTCTTC. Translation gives CASRQGYNNEQFF.

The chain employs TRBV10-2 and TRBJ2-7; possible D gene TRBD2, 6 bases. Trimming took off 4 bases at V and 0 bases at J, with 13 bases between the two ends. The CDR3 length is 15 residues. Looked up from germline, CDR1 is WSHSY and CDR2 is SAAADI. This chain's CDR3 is CASSGRVDYSYEQYF. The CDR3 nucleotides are TGCGCCAGCAGTGGGAGGGTGGATTACTCCTACGAGCAGTACTTC.

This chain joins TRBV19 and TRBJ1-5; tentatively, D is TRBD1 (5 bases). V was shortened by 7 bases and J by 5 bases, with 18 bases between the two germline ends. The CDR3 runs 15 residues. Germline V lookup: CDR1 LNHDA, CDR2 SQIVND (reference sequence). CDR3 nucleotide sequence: TGTGCCAGTACCAGGGTTCAATCTGGGGATCAGCCCCAGCATTTT. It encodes CASTRVQSGDQPQHF.

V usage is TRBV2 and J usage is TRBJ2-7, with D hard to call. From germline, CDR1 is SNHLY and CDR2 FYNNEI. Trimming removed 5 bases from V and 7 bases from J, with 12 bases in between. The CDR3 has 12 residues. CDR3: CASSLGQAEQYF. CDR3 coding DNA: TGTGCCAGCAGTCTGGGTCAAGCGGAGCAGTACTTC.

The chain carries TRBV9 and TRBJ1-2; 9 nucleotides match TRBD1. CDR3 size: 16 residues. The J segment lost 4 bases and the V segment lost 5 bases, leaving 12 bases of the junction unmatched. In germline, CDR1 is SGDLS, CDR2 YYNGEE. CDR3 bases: TGTGCCAGCAGGGCGGGACAGGGTGTATCAGGCTATGGCTACACCTTC. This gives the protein CASRAGQGVSGYGYTF.

The CDR3 is CASSAPHFGQREKETQYF. The CDR3 bases are TGTGCCAGCAGTGCCCCCCACTTCGGGCAGCGAGAGAAGGAGACCCAGTACTTC. The chain links TRBV28 to TRBJ2-5, with no clear D. The germline V gene encodes CDR1 MDHEN and CDR2 SYDVKM. V was clipped by 5 bases and J by 5 bases, with 27 bases between them. This CDR3 spans 18 amino acids.

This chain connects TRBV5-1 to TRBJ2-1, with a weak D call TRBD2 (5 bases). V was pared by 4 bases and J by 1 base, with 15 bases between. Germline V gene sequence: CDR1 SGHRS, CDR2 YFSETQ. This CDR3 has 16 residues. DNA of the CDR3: TGCGCCAGCAGCCGTTCGGAAGCGGCATCCTACAATGAGCAGTTCTTC. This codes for CASSRSEAASYNEQFF.

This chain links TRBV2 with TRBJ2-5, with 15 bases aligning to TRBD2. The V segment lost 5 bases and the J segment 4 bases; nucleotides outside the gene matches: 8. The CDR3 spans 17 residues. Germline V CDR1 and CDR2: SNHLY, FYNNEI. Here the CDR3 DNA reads TGTGCCAGCAGTCCCGGACTAGCGGGGGGGCCCGGAGAGACCCAGTACTTC. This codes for CASSPGLAGGPGETQYF.

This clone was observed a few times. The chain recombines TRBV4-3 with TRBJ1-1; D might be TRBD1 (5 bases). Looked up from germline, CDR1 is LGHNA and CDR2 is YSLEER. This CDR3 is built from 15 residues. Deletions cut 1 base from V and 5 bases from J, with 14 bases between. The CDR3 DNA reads TGCGCCAGCAGCCAAGCGGGGGTAGGGAGGACTGAAGCTTTCTTT. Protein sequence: CASSQAGVGRTEAFF.

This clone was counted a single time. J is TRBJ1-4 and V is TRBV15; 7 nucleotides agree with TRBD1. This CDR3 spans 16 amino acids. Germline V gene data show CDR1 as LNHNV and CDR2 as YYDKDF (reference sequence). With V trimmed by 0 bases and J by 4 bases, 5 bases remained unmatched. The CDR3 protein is CATSRDLGQINEKLFF. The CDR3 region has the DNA TGTGCCACCAGCAGAGATCTGGGACAGATTAATGAAAAACTGTTTTTT.

DNA for the CDR3: TGTGCCAGCAGCCCCGGTCTAGCGGGGGGAAACACCGGGGAGCTGTTTTTT. Encoded protein: CASSPGLAGGNTGELFF. This rearrangement joins TRBV5-4 to TRBJ2-2; 11 bases align to TRBD2. Per germline, CDR1 SGHNT and CDR2 YYREEE (reference sequence). V trimming: 4 bases; J trimming: 2 bases; junction bases outside the gene matches: 7. The CDR3 has 17 residues.